This T cell receptor (beta chain) was recovered during a study of identical twins. The V segment lost 2 bases and the J segment 1 base; nucleotides outside the gene matches: 9. This CDR3 is 18 amino acids long. The V gene's germline CDR1 is SGDLS and CDR2 YYNGEE. There were only healthy Caucasians among the donors. The cDNA had a unique molecular identifier and a template-switch universal primer site. Via MiXCR, TCRdb re-called the 5' RACE reads, giving one row per CDR3 protein. This sample has 1,800,000 or so distinct CDR3 sequences, with less than 35% found just once. The genes are TRBV9 and TRBJ2-1, with 10 bases lining up with TRBD2. The material sequenced was cord blood. This TCR was sampled from a newborn girl in good health. CDR3 protein: CASSVPPLAGMSYNEQFF. The CDR3 DNA is TGTGCCAGCAGCGTCCCACCACTAGCGGGGATGTCCTACAATGAGCAGTTCTTC.